This T cell receptor (beta chain) was observed in a study of T cell responses to AZD1222 COVID-19 vaccine. Study-wide points: The sample set comprised mostly white British donors with more females, and clonal diversity was possibly underestimated.

The data were produced by immunoSEQ multiplex PCR, yet TCRdb's version contains in-frame clones alone and is incomplete. This sample has about 110,000 clones, with around 90% found just once. Trimming cost V 4 bases and J 2 bases, with 11 bases left between them. Germline loops: CDR1 MGHRA, CDR2 YSYEKL. The CDR3 runs 14 residues. On this clone: What it recognizes is unknown.

The chain employs TRBV4-1 and TRBJ1-1, with D possibly being TRBD1 (6 bases). The input for sequencing was peripheral blood, taken on day 0 of MenACWY control vaccination. This TCR derives from an adult in good health. CDR3 sequence (DNA): TGCGCCAGCAGCCCGACAGGCACAAACACTGAAGCTTTCTTT. Translation gives CASSPTGTNTEAFF.